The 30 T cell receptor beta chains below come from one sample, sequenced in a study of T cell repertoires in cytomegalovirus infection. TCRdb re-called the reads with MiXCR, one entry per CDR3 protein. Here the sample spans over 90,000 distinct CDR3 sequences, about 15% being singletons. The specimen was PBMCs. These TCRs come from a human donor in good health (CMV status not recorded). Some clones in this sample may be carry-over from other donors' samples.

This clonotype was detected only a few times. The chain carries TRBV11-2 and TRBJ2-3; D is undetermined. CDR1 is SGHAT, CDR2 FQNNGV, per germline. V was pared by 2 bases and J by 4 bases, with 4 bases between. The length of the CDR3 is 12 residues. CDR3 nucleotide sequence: TGTGCCAGCAGCTTAAACGCAGATACGCAGTATTTT. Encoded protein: CASSLNADTQYF.

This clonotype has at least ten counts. The CDR3 coding sequence is TGTGCCATCAGTGAGTCGAGGGACGGAAACAATGAGCAGTTCTTC. Translating gives CAISESRDGNNEQFF. The chain joins TRBV10-3 to TRBJ2-1, with D perhaps assigned TRBD1 or TRBD2 (5 bases each). Germline V gene sequence: CDR1 ENHRY, CDR2 SYGVKD. With 0 bases removed from V and 5 bases from J, the gap between germline ends came to 11 bases. This CDR3 is 15 amino acids long.

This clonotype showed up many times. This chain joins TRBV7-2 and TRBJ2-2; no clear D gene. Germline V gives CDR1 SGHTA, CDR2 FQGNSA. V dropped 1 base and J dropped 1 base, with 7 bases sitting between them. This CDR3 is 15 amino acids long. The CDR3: CASSLEGKNTGELFF. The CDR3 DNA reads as TGTGCCAGCAGCTTAGAAGGAAAGAACACCGGGGAGCTGTTTTTT.

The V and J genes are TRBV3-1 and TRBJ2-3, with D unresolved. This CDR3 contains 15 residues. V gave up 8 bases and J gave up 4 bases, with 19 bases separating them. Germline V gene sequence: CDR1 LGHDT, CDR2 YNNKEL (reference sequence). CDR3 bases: TGTGCCAGCTTCGTGGGCAGCTTAAAACCAGATACGCAGTATTTT. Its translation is CASFVGSLKPDTQYF.

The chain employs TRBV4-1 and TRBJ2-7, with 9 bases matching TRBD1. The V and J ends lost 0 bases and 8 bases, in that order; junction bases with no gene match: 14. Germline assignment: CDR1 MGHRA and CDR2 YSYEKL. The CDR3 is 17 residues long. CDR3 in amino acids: CASSQEGPGTGLQKQYF. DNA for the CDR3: TGCGCCAGCAGCCAAGAGGGGCCCGGGACAGGGCTTCAGAAGCAGTACTTC.

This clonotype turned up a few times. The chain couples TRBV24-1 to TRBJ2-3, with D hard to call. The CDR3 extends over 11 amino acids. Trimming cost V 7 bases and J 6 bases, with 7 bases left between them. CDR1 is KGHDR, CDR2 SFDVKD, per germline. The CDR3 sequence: CATRTRDTQYF. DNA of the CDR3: TGTGCCACCAGAACCAGGGATACGCAGTATTTT.

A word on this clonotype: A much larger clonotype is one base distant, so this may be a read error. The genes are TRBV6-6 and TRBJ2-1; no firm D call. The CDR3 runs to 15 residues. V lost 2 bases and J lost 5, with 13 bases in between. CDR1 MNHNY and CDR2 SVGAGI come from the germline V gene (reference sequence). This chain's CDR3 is CASSYTRSYNNEQFF. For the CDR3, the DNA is TGTGCCAGCAGTTACACCAGGTCCTATAACAATGAGCAGTTCTTC.

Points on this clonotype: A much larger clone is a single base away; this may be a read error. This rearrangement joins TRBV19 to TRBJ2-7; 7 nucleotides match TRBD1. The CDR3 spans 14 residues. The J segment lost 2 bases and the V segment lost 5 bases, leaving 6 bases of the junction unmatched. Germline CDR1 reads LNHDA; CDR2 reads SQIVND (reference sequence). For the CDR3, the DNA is TGTGCCAGTAGTTCGGGACAGAAGACCTACGAGCAGTACTTC. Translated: CASSSGQKTYEQYF.

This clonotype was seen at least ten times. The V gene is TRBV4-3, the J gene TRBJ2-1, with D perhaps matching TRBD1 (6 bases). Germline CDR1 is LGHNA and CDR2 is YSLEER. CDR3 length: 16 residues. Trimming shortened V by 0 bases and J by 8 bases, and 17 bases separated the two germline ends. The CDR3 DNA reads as TGCGCCAGCAGCCAAGAATGGAGAACAGGGTATCATGAGCAGTTCTTC. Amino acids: CASSQEWRTGYHEQFF.

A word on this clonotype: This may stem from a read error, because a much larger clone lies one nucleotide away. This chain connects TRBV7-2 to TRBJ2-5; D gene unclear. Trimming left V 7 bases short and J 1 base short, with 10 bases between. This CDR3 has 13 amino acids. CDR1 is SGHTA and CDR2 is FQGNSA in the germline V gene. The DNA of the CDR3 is TGTGCCAGCACACGATGCCCCCAAGAGACCCAGTACTTC. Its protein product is CASTRCPQETQYF.

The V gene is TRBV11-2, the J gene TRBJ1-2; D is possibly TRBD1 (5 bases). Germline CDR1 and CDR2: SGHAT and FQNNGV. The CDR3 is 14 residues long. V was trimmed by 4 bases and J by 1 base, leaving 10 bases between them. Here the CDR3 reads CASSSEGFNYGYTF. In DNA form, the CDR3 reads TGTGCCAGCAGCTCAGAGGGGTTTAACTATGGCTACACCTTC.

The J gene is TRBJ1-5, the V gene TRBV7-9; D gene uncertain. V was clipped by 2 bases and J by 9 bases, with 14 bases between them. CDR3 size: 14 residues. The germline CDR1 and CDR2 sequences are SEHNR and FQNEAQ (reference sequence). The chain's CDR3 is CASSLSGETRPQHF. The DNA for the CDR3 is TGTGCCAGCAGCTTATCTGGGGAAACGAGGCCCCAGCATTTT.

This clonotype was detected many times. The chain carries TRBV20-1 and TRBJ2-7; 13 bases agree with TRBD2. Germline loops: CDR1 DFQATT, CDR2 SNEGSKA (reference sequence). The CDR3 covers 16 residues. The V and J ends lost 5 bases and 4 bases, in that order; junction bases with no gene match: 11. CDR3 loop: CSARPLTSGGWYEQYF. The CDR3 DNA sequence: TGCAGTGCTCGTCCGCTGACTAGCGGGGGGTGGTACGAGCAGTACTTC.

The CDR3 protein is CASSLVGQPQHF. Here the CDR3 DNA reads TGTGCCAGCAGCTTAGTTGGTCAGCCCCAGCATTTT. This chain links TRBV7-8 with TRBJ1-5; D call uncertain. V lost 1 base, J lost 6 bases, and 4 bases lay in between. The CDR3 contains 12 residues. Germline lookup yields CDR1 SGHVS and CDR2 FQNEAQ.

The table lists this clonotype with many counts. The CDR3 region is CASSARRGQETQYF. The CDR3 DNA reads TGTGCCAGCAGCGCCCGCCGAGGTCAGGAGACCCAGTACTTC. V usage is TRBV7-2 and J usage is TRBJ2-5; no firm D call. Germline V CDR1 and CDR2: SGHTA, FQGNSA. This CDR3 contains 14 residues. Trimming stripped 5 bases from V and 5 bases from J, with 15 bases between.

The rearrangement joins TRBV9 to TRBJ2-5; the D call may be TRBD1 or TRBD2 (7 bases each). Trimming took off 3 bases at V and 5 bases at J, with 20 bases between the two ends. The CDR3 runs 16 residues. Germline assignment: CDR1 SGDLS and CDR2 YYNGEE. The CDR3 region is CASSGAGGTIMETQYF. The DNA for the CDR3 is TGTGCCAGCAGCGGCGCAGGGGGGACTATTATGGAGACCCAGTACTTC.

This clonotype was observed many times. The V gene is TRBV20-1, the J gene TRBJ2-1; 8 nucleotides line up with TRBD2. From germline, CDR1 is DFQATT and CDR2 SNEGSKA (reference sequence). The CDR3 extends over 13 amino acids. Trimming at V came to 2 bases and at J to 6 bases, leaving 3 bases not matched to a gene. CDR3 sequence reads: CSARLAGVNEQFF. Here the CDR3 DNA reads TGCAGTGCTAGACTAGCGGGTGTCAATGAGCAGTTCTTC.

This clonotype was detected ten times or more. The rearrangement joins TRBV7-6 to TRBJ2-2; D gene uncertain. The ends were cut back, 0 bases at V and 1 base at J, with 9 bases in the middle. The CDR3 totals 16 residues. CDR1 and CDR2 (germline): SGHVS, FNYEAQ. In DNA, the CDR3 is TGTGCCAGCAGCTTAGCGCAATTGGGGAACACCGGGGAGCTGTTTTTT. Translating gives CASSLAQLGNTGELFF.

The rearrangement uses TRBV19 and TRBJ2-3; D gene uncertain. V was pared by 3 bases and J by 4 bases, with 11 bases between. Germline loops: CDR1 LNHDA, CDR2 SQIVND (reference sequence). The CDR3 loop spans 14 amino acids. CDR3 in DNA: TGTGCCAGTAGTATCCTCACACCTCCAGATACGCAGTATTTT. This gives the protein CASSILTPPDTQYF.

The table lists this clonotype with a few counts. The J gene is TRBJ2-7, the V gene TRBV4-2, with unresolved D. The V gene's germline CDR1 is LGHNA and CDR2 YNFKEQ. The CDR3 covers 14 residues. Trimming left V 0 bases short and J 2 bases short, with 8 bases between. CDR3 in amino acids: CASSQERATYEQYF. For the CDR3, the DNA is TGTGCCAGCAGCCAAGAGCGCGCAACCTACGAGCAGTACTTC.

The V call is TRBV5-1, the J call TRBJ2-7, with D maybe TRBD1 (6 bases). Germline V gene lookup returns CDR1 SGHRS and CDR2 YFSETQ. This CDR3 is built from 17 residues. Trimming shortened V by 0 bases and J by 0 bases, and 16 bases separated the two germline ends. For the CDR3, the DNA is TGCGCCAGCAGCTTGGAGGGACCAGGGGACCTCTCCTACGAGCAGTACTTC. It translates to CASSLEGPGDLSYEQYF.

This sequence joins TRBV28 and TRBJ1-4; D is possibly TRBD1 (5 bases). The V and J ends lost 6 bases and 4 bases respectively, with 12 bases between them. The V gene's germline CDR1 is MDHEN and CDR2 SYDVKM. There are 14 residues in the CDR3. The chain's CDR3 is CASSMTDLNEKLFF. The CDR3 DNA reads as TGTGCCAGCAGCATGACAGACCTTAATGAAAAACTGTTTTTT.

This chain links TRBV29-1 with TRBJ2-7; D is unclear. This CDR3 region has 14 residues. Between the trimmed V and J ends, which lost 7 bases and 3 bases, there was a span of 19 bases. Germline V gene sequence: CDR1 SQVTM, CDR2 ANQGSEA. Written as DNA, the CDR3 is TGCAGCGCCCGGGCTGGGCCACAATACTACGAGCAGTACTTC. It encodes CSARAGPQYYEQYF.

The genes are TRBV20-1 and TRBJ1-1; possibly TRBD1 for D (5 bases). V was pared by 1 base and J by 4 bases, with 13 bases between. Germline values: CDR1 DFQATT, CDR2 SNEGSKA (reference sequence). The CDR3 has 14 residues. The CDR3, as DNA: TGCAGTGCTAGAGTACTGGAGGGGTTCACTGAAGCTTTCTTT. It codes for CSARVLEGFTEAFF.

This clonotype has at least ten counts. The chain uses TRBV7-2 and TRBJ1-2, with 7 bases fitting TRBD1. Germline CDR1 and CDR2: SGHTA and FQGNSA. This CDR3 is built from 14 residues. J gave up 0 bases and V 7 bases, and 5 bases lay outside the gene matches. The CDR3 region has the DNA TGTGCCAGCACTCCCACAGGGGCTAACTATGGCTACACCTTC. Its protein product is CASTPTGANYGYTF.

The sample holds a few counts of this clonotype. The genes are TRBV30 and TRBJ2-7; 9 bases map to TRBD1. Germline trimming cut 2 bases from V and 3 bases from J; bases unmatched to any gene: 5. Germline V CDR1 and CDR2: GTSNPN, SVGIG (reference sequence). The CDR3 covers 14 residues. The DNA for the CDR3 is TGTGCCTGGAGTTCCGGGACAGGGCTCTACGAGCAGTACTTC. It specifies CAWSSGTGLYEQYF.

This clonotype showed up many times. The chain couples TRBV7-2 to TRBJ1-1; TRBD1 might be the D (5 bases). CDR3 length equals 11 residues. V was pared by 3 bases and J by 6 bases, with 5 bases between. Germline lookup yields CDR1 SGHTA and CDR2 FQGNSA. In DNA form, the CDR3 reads TGTGCCAGCAGCTTCAGGGCTGAAGCTTTCTTT. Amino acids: CASSFRAEAFF. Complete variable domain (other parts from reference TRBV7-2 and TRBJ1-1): GAGVSQSPSNKVTEKGKDVELRCDPISGHTALYWYRQSLGQGLEFLIYFQGNSAPDKSGLPSDRFSAERTGGSVSTLTIQRTQQEDSAVYLCASSFRAEAFFGQGTRLTVV.

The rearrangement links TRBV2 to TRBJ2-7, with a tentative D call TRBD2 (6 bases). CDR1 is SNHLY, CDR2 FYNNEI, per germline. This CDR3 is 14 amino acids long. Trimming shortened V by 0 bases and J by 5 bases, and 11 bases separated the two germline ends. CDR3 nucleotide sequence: TGTGCCAGCAGTGAAGCGCTGGGGGAGGACGAGCAGTACTTC. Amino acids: CASSEALGEDEQYF.

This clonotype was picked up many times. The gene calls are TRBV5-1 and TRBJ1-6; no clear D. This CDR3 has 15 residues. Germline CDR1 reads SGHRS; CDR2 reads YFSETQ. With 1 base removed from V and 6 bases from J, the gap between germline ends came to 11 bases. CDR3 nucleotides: TGCGCCAGCAGCTTGCCGGGCAACGGTAATTCACCCCTCCACTTT. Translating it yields CASSLPGNGNSPLHF.

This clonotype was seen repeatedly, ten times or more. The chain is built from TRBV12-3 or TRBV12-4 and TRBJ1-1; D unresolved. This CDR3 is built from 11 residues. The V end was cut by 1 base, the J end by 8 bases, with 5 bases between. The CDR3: CASSLGAEAFF. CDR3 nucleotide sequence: TGTGCCAGCAGTTTAGGGGCGGAAGCTTTCTTT.